The 15 T cell receptor beta chains below all came from one sample that was sequenced in a study of T cells in localized non-small cell lung cancer. Generated by immunoSEQ multiplex PCR, the TCRdb table keeps only in-frame clones and is missing some. The profile shows 20,000 to 30,000 clones, 81% of them singletons. Sample: peripheral blood, taken before any cancer treatment. These receptors were collected from a man between 35 and 75 years old with stage III squamous cell lung carcinoma.

The chain carries TRBV2 and TRBJ2-1, with unresolved D. This CDR3 has 13 amino acids. Germline loops: CDR1 SNHLY, CDR2 FYNNEI. V lost 7 bases and J 4 bases, leaving 11 bases between the germline ends. DNA for the CDR3: TGTGCCAGCATCGCGACTCTATACAATGAGCAGTTCTTC. Amino acids: CASIATLYNEQFF.

The V gene is TRBV6-5, the J gene TRBJ2-5, with 7 bases fitting TRBD1. Germline CDR1 MNHEY, CDR2 SVGAGI. CDR3 size: 14 residues. Trimming cost V 6 bases and J 5 bases; bases outside gene matches: 9. The CDR3 spells CASSPPDREETQYF. For the CDR3, the DNA is TGTGCCAGCAGCCCTCCCGACAGGGAGGAGACCCAGTACTTC.

This sequence joins TRBV6-1 and TRBJ1-5; D not certain. V shed 6 bases and J shed 4 bases, with 10 bases lying between them. The CDR3 sequence is 13 residues long. Germline V gene data show CDR1 as MNHNS and CDR2 as SASEGT. The CDR3 loop reads CASRRTVNQPQHF. The CDR3, as DNA: TGTGCCAGCAGGAGGACGGTTAATCAGCCCCAGCATTTT.

V gene TRBV5-4 combines with J gene TRBJ2-7, with unresolved D. CDR1 SGHNT and CDR2 YYREEE come from the germline V gene (reference sequence). This CDR3 region has 13 residues. V was cut by 0 bases and J by 7 bases, with 11 bases left in between. The CDR3 is CASSLGVNLEQYV. The CDR3 nucleotides read TGTGCCAGCAGCTTGGGGGTTAATCTGGAGCAGTACGTC.

The chain combines TRBV29-1 with TRBJ2-1, with 8 bases identical to TRBD1. Germline-derived CDR1 and CDR2 are SQVTM and ANQGSEA. The CDR3 is 16 amino acids. J lost 7 bases, V lost 0 bases, and 11 bases had no gene match. The CDR3 is CSVEEKQGVSGNEQFF. In nucleotides, the CDR3 is TGCAGCGTTGAAGAAAAACAGGGGGTTTCAGGAAATGAGCAGTTCTTC.

The chain has TRBV15 and TRBJ2-5; TRBD2 matches at 8 bases. In germline, CDR1 is LNHNV, CDR2 YYDKDF (reference sequence). The CDR3 contains 16 residues. V lost 1 base and J lost 5; bases outside the gene matches: 9. CDR3 residues: CATSRAGSGMMETQYF. CDR3 nucleotides: TGTGCCACCAGCAGAGCTGGTAGCGGGATGATGGAGACCCAGTACTTC.

The rearrangement uses TRBV25-1 and TRBJ2-3; no definite D call. From germline, CDR1 is MGHDK and CDR2 SYGVNS. V lost 3 bases to trimming and J lost 0 bases, with 10 bases between them. The CDR3 has 15 residues. This chain's CDR3 is CASSERHSSTDTQYF. The CDR3 DNA reads as TGTGCCAGCAGTGAGCGACATTCTAGCACAGATACGCAGTATTTT.

The rearrangement links TRBV30 to TRBJ1-5; no firm D call. V gave up 1 base and J gave up 7 bases, with 11 bases separating them. From germline, CDR1 is GTSNPN and CDR2 SVGIG (reference sequence). The CDR3 has 13 residues. The CDR3: CAWSEQSRQPQHF. The CDR3 nucleotides read TGTGCCTGGAGTGAACAGTCCAGGCAGCCCCAGCATTTT.

This sequence joins TRBV6-5 and TRBJ2-7; 7 bases fit TRBD1. Germline V gene data show CDR1 as MNHEY and CDR2 as SVGAGI. The CDR3 runs to 12 residues. The J segment lost 5 bases and the V segment lost 5 bases, leaving 3 bases of the junction unmatched. The CDR3 is CASSDRVDEQYF. CDR3 DNA sequence: TGTGCCAGCAGTGACAGGGTTGACGAGCAGTACTTC.

The rearrangement links TRBV18 to TRBJ1-6; D not resolved. V lost 3 bases, J lost 7 bases, and 10 bases lay in between. CDR3 length: 14 amino acids. The germline gives CDR1 KGHSH, CDR2 LQKENI. The DNA for the CDR3 is TGTGCCAGCTCACCTCTCGGAGAGAATTCACCCCTCCACTTT. Amino acids: CASSPLGENSPLHF.

V gene TRBV4-1 combines with J gene TRBJ1-1, with 9 bases lining up with TRBD1. The CDR3 covers 13 residues. Germline assignment: CDR1 MGHRA and CDR2 YSYEKL. Trimming cost V 4 bases and J 7 bases; bases outside gene matches: 4. The CDR3 is CASSLRQGDEAFF. In nucleotides, the CDR3 is TGCGCCAGCAGCCTCCGACAGGGGGATGAAGCTTTCTTT.

The CDR3 DNA reads TGTGCCCCAAACAGGATGAACACTGAAGCTTTCTTT. Protein: CAPNRMNTEAFF. This chain uses TRBV30 with TRBJ1-1; TRBD1 is a possible D gene (5 bases). Trimming removed 8 bases from V and 0 bases from J, with 10 bases in between. The germline V gene has CDR1 GTSNPN and CDR2 SVGIG (reference sequence). The CDR3 totals 12 residues.

The rearrangement joins TRBV5-4 to TRBJ2-1; D ambiguous. This CDR3 is 15 amino acids long. CDR1 is SGHNT, CDR2 YYREEE, per germline (reference sequence). The V end lost 0 bases, the J end lost 0 bases, and 7 bases lay between the germline ends. The CDR3 nucleotides read TGTGCCAGCAGCTTGGGGGGTGCCTCCTACAATGAGCAGTTCTTC. Protein sequence: CASSLGGASYNEQFF.

The chain has TRBV6-5 and TRBJ1-3; no clear D. The CDR3 has 16 residues. The V gene's germline CDR1 is MNHEY and CDR2 SVGAGI. Trimming shortened V by 3 bases and J by 0 bases, and 12 bases separated the two germline ends. This CDR3 is CASSYSDPFSGNTIYF. DNA for the CDR3: TGTGCCAGCAGTTATTCGGACCCTTTCTCTGGAAACACCATATATTTT.

V usage is TRBV28 and J usage is TRBJ2-7; D may be TRBD2 (5 bases). The CDR3 is 13 residues long. V lost 6 bases and J 2 bases, leaving 11 bases between the germline ends. The germline V gene encodes CDR1 MDHEN and CDR2 SYDVKM. CDR3 residues: CASRGGPAYEQYF. In nucleotides, the CDR3 is TGTGCCAGCAGAGGCGGGCCTGCCTACGAGCAGTACTTC. The variable domain in full, completed from reference TRBV28 and TRBJ2-7, reads DVKVTQSSRYLVKRTGEKVFLECVQDMDHENMFWYRQDPGLGLRLIYFSYDVKMKEKGDIPEGYSVSREKKERFSLILESASTNQTSMYLCASRGGPAYEQYFGPGTRLTVT.